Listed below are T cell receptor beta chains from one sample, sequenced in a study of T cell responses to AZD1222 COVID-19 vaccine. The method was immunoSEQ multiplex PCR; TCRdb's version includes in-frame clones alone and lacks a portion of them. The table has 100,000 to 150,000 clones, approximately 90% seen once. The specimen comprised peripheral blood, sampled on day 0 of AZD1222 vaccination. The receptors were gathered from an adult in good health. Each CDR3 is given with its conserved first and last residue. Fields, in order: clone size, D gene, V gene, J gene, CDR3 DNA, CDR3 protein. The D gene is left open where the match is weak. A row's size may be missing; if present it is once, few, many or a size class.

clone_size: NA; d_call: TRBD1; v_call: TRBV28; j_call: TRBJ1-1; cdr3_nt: TGTGCCAGCAGCTTCAGGGGGCTTTTGAGCACTGAAGCTTTCTTT; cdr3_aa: CASSFRGLLSTEAFF
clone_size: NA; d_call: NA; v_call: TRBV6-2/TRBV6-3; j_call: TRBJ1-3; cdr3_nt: TGTGCCAGCAGTTACTCGGGACCGGACTCTGGAAACACCATATATTTT; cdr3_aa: CASSYSGPDSGNTIYF
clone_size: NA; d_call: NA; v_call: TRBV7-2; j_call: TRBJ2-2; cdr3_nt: TGTGCCAGCAGCCCGAACTGGGCCGGGGAGCTGTTTTTT; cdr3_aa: CASSPNWAGELFF
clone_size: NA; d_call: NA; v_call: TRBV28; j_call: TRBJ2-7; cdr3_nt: TGTGCCAGCAGGTCAACCGGACAGGGAGGGACCTACGAGCAGTACTTC; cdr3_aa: CASRSTGQGGTYEQYF
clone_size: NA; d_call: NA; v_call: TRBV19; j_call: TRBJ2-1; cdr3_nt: TGTGCCAGTAGCCCCCCGGAGACCTCCTACAATGAGCAGTTCTTC; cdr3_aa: CASSPPETSYNEQFF
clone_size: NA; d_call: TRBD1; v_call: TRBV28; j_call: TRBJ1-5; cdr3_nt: TGTGCCGCCTCGGGTAGATCCGGGACAGGGGAACTTAGCAATCAGCCCCAGCATTTT; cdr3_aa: CAASGRSGTGELSNQPQHF
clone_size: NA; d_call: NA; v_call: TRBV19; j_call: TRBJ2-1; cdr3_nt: TGTGCCAGTAGTATGTCGAGCCGCAATGAGCAGTTCTTC; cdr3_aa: CASSMSSRNEQFF
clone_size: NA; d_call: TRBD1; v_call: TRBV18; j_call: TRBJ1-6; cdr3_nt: TGTGCCAGCTCACCCCTACCGGGACAGTCGGGGACCCACTCACCCCTCCACTTT; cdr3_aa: CASSPLPGQSGTHSPLHF
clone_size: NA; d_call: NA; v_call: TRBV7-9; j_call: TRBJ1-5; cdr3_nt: TGTGCCAGCAGCCCGGGAGCTAATCAGCCCCAGCATTTT; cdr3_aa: CASSPGANQPQHF
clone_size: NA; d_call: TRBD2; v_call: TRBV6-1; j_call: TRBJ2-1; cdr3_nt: TGTGCCAGCAGTGCGACTAGCGGGGGGGCCGGGAATGAGCAGTTCTTC; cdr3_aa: CASSATSGGAGNEQFF
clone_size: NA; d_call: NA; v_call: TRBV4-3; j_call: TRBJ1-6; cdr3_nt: TGCGCCAGCAGCAGTCGCTCCTATAATTCACCCCTCCACTTT; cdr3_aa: CASSSRSYNSPLHF
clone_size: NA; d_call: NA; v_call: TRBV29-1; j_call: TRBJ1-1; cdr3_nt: TGCAGCGCCGAAGGAGGGCTGGGCACTGAAGCTTTCTTT; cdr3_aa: CSAEGGLGTEAFF
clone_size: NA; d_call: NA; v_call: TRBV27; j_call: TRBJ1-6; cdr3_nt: TGTGCCAGCCGGGTACGGACGGATTCACCCCTCCACTTT; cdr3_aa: CASRVRTDSPLHF
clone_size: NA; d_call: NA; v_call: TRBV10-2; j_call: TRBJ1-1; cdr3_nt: TGCGCCAGCAGTGAGTCTGGGGGCTCTGGCACTGAAGCTTTCTTT; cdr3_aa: CASSESGGSGTEAFF
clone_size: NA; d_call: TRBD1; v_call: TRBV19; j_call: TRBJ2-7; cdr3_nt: TGTGCCAGTAGTTACCGGGACAGACTTGACTACGAGCAGTACTTC; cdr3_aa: CASSYRDRLDYEQYF
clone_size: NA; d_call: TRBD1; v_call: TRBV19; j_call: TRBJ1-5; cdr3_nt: TGTGCCAGTAGCAGGGGGCGCGATCAGCCCCAGCATTTT; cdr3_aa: CASSRGRDQPQHF
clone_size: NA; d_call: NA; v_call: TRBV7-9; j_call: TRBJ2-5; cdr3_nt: TGTGCCAGCAGCGCTCGGGACACCGTACCGAACCAAGAGACCCAGTACTTC; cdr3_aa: CASSARDTVPNQETQYF
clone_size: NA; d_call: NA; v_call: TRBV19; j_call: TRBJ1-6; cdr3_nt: TGTGCCAGTAGTATAGCAGGGATCAGTTCACCCCTCCACTTT; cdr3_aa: CASSIAGISSPLHF
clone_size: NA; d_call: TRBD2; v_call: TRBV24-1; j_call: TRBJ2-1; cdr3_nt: TGTGCCACCAGTGACCTGACTAGCTTTGAGCAGTTCTTC; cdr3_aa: CATSDLTSFEQFF
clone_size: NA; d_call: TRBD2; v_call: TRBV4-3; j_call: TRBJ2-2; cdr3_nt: TGCGCCAGCAGCCCTGACAAGCGGGGGGCGGCCGGGGAGCTGTTTTTT; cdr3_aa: CASSPDKRGAAGELFF
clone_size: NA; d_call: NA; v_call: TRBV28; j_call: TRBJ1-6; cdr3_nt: TGTGCCAGCGGTCCTAGGTCACCCCTCCACTTT; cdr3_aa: CASGPRSPLHF
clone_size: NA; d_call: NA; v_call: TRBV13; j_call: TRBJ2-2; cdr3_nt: TGTGCCAGCAGCCTCGGACAGAACACCGGGGAGCTGTTTTTT; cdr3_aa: CASSLGQNTGELFF
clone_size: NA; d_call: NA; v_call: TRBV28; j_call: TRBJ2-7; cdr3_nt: TGTGCCAGCAGGATACAGGGTTGGGCCTCCGAGCAGTACTTC; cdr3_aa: CASRIQGWASEQYF
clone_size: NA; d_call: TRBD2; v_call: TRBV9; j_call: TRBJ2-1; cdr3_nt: TGTGCCAGCAGCGTAGGAGGGCTAGCGGGGTTGTATGAGCAGTTCTTC; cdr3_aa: CASSVGGLAGLYEQFF
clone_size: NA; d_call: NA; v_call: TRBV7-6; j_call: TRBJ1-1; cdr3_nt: TGTGCCAGCAGTTACGGCGGGGGGCGAGTCACTGAAGCTTTCTTT; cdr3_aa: CASSYGGGRVTEAFF
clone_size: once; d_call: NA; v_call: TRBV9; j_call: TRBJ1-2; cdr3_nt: TGTGCCAGCAGCGCCTACACAGGGACCTATGGCTACACCTTC; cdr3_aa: CASSAYTGTYGYTF
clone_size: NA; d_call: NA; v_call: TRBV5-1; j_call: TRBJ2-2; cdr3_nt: TGCGCCAGCAGCCAGCAGGAAGCCCGTGTCGCCGGGGAGCTGTTTTTT; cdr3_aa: CASSQQEARVAGELFF
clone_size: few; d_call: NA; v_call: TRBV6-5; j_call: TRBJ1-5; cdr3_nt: TGTGCCAGCACGGTGCAGGGAGATCAGCCCCAGCATTTT; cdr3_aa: CASTVQGDQPQHF
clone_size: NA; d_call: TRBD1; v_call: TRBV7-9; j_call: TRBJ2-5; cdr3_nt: TGTGCCAGCAGCCTACCACAGGACAGGGCGTACCAAGAGACCCAGTACTTC; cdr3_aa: CASSLPQDRAYQETQYF
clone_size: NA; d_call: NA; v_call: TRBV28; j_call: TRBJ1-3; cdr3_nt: TGTGCCAGCACTTCCGGCGAGGGCTTACACACCATATATTTT; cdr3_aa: CASTSGEGLHTIYF
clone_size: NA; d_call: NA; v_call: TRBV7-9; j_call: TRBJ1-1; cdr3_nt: TGTGCCAGCAGCTTAGGATGGGGCGATGAAGCTTTCTTT; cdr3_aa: CASSLGWGDEAFF
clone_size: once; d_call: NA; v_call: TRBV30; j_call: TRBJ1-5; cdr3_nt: TGTGCCTGCTCCCCGGGGGCGACTCAGCCCCAGCATTTT; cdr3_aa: CACSPGATQPQHF
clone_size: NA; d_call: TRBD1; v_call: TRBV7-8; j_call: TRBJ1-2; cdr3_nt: TGTGCCAGCAGCCCCCCGCAGGGGGCGTACTATGGCTACACCTTC; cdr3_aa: CASSPPQGAYYGYTF
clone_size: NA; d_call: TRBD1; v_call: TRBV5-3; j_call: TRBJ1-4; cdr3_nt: TGTGCCAGAAGCTTACAGGGGGCGGTTAATGAAAAACTGTTTTTT; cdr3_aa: CARSLQGAVNEKLFF
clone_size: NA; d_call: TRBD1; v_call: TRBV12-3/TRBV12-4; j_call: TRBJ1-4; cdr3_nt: TGTGCCAGCAGTCCTCGACAGGGAGAAAAACTGTTTTTT; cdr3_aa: CASSPRQGEKLFF
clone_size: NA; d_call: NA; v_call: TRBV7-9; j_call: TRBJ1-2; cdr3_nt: TGTGCCAGCAGCCCCGGACAGAGCTACACCTTC; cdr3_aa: CASSPGQSYTF
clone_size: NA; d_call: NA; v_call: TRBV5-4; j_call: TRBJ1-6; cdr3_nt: TGTGCCAGCAGCTTTCGGGGACCCCATTCACCCCTCCACTTT; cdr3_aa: CASSFRGPHSPLHF
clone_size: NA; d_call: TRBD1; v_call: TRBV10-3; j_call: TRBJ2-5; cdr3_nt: TGTGCCATCAGGTCGACAGGGGAGGAGACCCAGTACTTC; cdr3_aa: CAIRSTGEETQYF
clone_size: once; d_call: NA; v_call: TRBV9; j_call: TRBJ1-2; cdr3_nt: TGTGCCAGCAGCGCAGTAGGGGGGATGAATGGCTACACCTTC; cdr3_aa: CASSAVGGMNGYTF